This note documents a single T cell receptor beta chain sequence. Its antigen remains unknown. Germline V CDR1 and CDR2: MNHEY, SVGAGI. The V and J ends lost 2 bases and 0 bases respectively, with 6 bases between them. The CDR3 spans 14 residues. Clones were read by immunoSEQ multiplex PCR, and TCRdb kept only the in-frame ones, dropping some. Of fewer than 30,000 clones listed, roughly three fifths are singletons. This entry is derived from a study of early stage breast cancer tumors. Study-level background: Samples were sequenced at approximately 9-fold average coverage.

General study points: Unsorted bulk genomic DNA sequencing lacked pairing and functional marker data. Comparing each tissue with blood distinguished tumor from normal in about 90% of the 16 patients. Compared with adjacent normal breast, tumors showed about 2.4-fold denser, more clonal T cells.

Sequenced sample: breast tumor tissue. This receptor was taken from a person in their fifties with breast cancer. J is TRBJ2-3 and V is TRBV6-5, with D possibly TRBD2 on 5 matching bases. The DNA of the CDR3 is TGTGCCAGCAGTTACCGGAGGAGCACAGATACGCAGTATTTT. Its translation is CASSYRRSTDTQYF.